These 26 T cell receptor beta chains came from one sample sequenced in a study of T cells in Graves' hyperthyroidism and ophthalmopathy. RNA transcripts served as the template for amplifying TCR beta CDR3 regions. Carried out on the TCR CDR3, a first-round RT-PCR used the HTBI primer set. Each CDR3 protein gets one entry after TCRdb re-called the multiplex PCR reads with MiXCR. There are about 660,000 distinct CDR3 sequences in the sample; 45% occur only once, and roughly 7.2% lies in the top ten. The sequenced material came from peripheral blood or thyroid tissue (not recorded which). These receptors all stem from an adult man with Graves' disease, either hyperthyroidism or ophthalmopathy (not recorded which).

The rearrangement joins TRBV27 to TRBJ2-5, with a possible D match to TRBD1 (5 bases). The CDR3 is made up of 12 amino acids. Germline loops: CDR1 MNHEY, CDR2 SMNVEV (reference sequence). Trimming pared 10 bases from V and 5 bases from J, leaving 14 bases between. CDR3 sequence (DNA): TGTGCCACTAAGACCCCAGGGGAGACCCAGTACTTC. This codes for CATKTPGETQYF.

This clonotype showed up many times. The chain uses TRBV9 and TRBJ1-2, with 8 bases fitting TRBD1. Per the germline V gene, CDR1 is SGDLS and CDR2 is YYNGEE. The length of the CDR3 is 15 residues. V shed 3 bases and J 3 bases; nucleotides not matched to a gene: 7. The DNA for the CDR3 is TGTGCCAGCAGCGCTTCAGGGGGCGCGCACTATGGCTACACCTTC. Residues: CASSASGGAHYGYTF.

This clonotype was counted a single time. Because the CDR3 is missing its conserved closing phenylalanine or tryptophan, this is likely a read error. The V call is TRBV12-3 or TRBV12-4, the J call TRBJ1-1; no clear D gene. This CDR3 has 12 residues. In nucleotides, the CDR3 is TGTACCAGCAGCCAACATAACACTGAAGCTTTCATT. Its translation is CTSSQHNTEAFI.

The chain joins TRBV20-1 to TRBJ2-5; D may match TRBD1 or TRBD2 (5 bases each). From germline, CDR1 is DFQATT and CDR2 SNEGSKA (reference sequence). With 3 bases removed from V and 7 bases from J, the gap between germline ends came to 15 bases. This CDR3 region has 13 residues. As DNA, the CDR3 is TGCAGTGCTAGGGGGGTCAGGGCGTCGACCCAGTACTTC. This encodes CSARGVRASTQYF.

The V and J genes are TRBV6-4 and TRBJ2-6; D not certain. CDR1 and CDR2 from the germline V gene are MRHNA and SNTAGT. The CDR3 totals 8 residues. Trimming removed 2 bases at V and 18 bases at J, with 2 bases between. The DNA for the CDR3 is TGTGCCAGCAGTGACCCGACTTTC. Translation gives CASSDPTF.

This clonotype was observed a handful of times. The chain is built from TRBV5-1 and TRBJ1-1, with D unclear. V lost 4 bases and J 4 bases, leaving 11 bases between the germline ends. The CDR3 loop spans 13 amino acids. Germline values: CDR1 SGHRS, CDR2 YFSETQ. The CDR3 sequence is CASSRAGITEAFF. The CDR3 DNA follows: TGCGCCAGCAGCAGGGCAGGAATCACTGAAGCTTTCTTT.

V usage is TRBV4-1 and J usage is TRBJ2-3, with 10 bases fitting TRBD2. CDR1 and CDR2 from the germline V gene are MGHRA and YSYEKL. This CDR3 contains 17 residues. V trimming: 2 bases; J trimming: 2 bases; junction bases outside the gene matches: 7. CDR3 nucleotide sequence: TGCGCCAGCAGCCAACTCGGACTAGCGGCTTTCACAGATACGCAGTATTTT. It encodes CASSQLGLAAFTDTQYF.

V gene TRBV7-3 combines with J gene TRBJ2-2; 12 positions agree with TRBD2. This CDR3 region has 18 residues. Germline V lookup: CDR1 SGHTA, CDR2 FQGTGA. The junction had 12 bases not matched to a gene; V was cut back by 5 bases and J by 5 bases. In nucleotides, the CDR3 is TGTGCCAGCAGCCCGGGGGGGACCACTAGCGGGAGGACCGGGGAGCTGTTTTTT. Translating gives CASSPGGTTSGRTGELFF. The full variable domain, rest sourced from reference TRBV7-3 and TRBJ2-2, is GAGVSQTPSNKVTEKGKYVELRCDPISGHTALYWYRQSLGQGPEFLIYFQGTGAADDSGLPNDRFFAVRPEGSVSTLKIQRTERGDSAVYLCASSPGGTTSGRTGELFFGEGSRLTVL.

The sample holds a few counts of this clonotype. The chain is built from TRBV9 and TRBJ2-5; D ambiguous. V was clipped by 4 bases and J by 8 bases, with 12 bases between them. The CDR3 runs to 12 residues. Germline V gene lookup returns CDR1 SGDLS and CDR2 YYNGEE. The chain's CDR3 is CASSQELGTQYF. The DNA for the CDR3 is TGTGCCAGCAGCCAAGAGTTAGGAACCCAGTACTTC.

This clonotype was counted at least ten times. The genes are TRBV29-1 and TRBJ1-4; TRBD1 agrees at 8 bases. The CDR3 length is 13 residues. Germline V gene sequence: CDR1 SQVTM, CDR2 ANQGSEA. Losses at the gene ends were 4 bases for V and 7 bases for J; bases not matched to a gene: 5. The CDR3 sequence is CSVVVTGVEKLFF. The CDR3 nucleotides are TGCAGCGTTGTTGTGACAGGGGTTGAAAAACTGTTTTTT.

This clonotype was seen a few times. The V call is TRBV20-1, the J call TRBJ2-7; 12 bases are shared with TRBD2. Germline lookup yields CDR1 DFQATT and CDR2 SNEGSKA (reference sequence). Trimming took 3 bases from V and 4 from J; bases not matched to a gene: 4. The CDR3 is 14 amino acids. CDR3 residues: CSASPGTSGYEQYF. The CDR3 DNA is TGCAGTGCTAGCCCCGGGACTAGCGGGTACGAGCAGTACTTC.

About this clonotype itself: A junction end diverges from the germline sequence, so it may reflect a read error. The chain couples TRBV10-3 to TRBJ2-7; TRBD1 matches 7 bases. CDR1 and CDR2 (germline): ENHRY, SYGVKD. The CDR3 consists of 13 residues. The CDR3 DNA follows: TGTGCCATCAGCCCAGGGGGAACACGGGATTTTTCCTTC. It specifies CAISPGGTRDFSF.

The chain combines TRBV7-9 with TRBJ1-1, with D possibly TRBD1 on 5 matching bases. This CDR3 is 16 amino acids long. V was clipped by 3 bases and J by 1 base, with 15 bases between them. From germline, CDR1 is SEHNR and CDR2 FQNEAQ (reference sequence). CDR3 protein: CASSFSLTRANTEAFF. CDR3 coding DNA: TGTGCCAGCAGCTTTTCCCTGACCAGGGCGAACACTGAAGCTTTCTTT.

Comments on this clonotype: With a much larger clone just one base away, this may be a read error. The rearrangement links TRBV7-9 to TRBJ1-1; no firm D call. This CDR3 has 15 residues. The V gene's germline CDR1 is SEHNR and CDR2 FQNEAQ (reference sequence). Trimming removed 2 bases at V and 0 bases at J, with 10 bases between. The CDR3 reads CASSLKVGMNTEAFF. CDR3 nucleotides: TGTGCCAGCAGCTTAAAGGTGGGCATGAACACTGAAGCTTTCTTT.

The genes are TRBV7-2 and TRBJ1-3; 8 positions match TRBD1. V trimming: 5 bases; J trimming: 16 bases; junction bases outside the gene matches: 10. CDR3 length equals 12 residues. In germline, CDR1 is SGHTA, CDR2 FQGNSA. In DNA form, the CDR3 reads TGTGCCAGCAGCACCCCAGGGGGCGCGAAGTATTTT. Translated, it gives CASSTPGGAKYF. Full variable domain (outside the CDR3, taken from reference TRBV7-2 and TRBJ1-3): GAGVSQSPSNKVTEKGKDVELRCDPISGHTALYWYRQSLGQGLEFLIYFQGNSAPDKSGLPSDRFSAERTGGSVSTLTIQRTQQEDSAVYLCASSTPGGAKYFGEGSWLTVV.

In regard to this clonotype: The conserved phenylalanine or tryptophan normally closing the CDR3 is absent here, so this likely arose from a read error. The rearrangement joins TRBV20-1 to TRBJ2-7, with TRBD2 as a possible D gene (6 bases). The CDR3 has 13 residues. The germline CDR1 and CDR2 sequences are DFQATT and SNEGSKA (reference sequence). For the CDR3, the DNA is TGCAGTGCCAGAGCGGGCGTCTCCTACGAGCAGTACTCC. As protein: CSARAGVSYEQYS.

The V and J genes are TRBV12-3 or TRBV12-4 and TRBJ2-6; the D call may be TRBD1 or TRBD2 (5 bases each). With 4 bases removed from V and 2 bases from J, the gap between germline ends came to 12 bases. The CDR3 runs 16 residues. This CDR3 reads CASSSGRGAGANVLTF. CDR3 DNA: TGTGCCAGCAGTTCCGGACGAGGGGCTGGGGCCAACGTCCTGACTTTC.

Worth noting for this clonotype: This may arise from a read error, as a much more abundant clone is one base away. This chain joins TRBV20-1 and TRBJ2-5; 10 bases match TRBD1. Germline assignment: CDR1 DFQATT and CDR2 SNEGSKA (reference sequence). The CDR3 runs 13 residues. The CDR3 nucleotides read TGCAGTGCTGGACAGGGGGGGCAAGACACCCAGTACTTC. Translated, it gives CSAGQGGQDTQYF.

The J gene is TRBJ1-6, the V gene TRBV7-9; the D is unclear. Germline V gene lookup returns CDR1 SEHNR and CDR2 FQNEAQ (reference sequence). V was clipped by 4 bases and J by 2 bases, with 9 bases between them. The CDR3 is made up of 15 amino acids. The CDR3 region has the DNA TGTGCCAGCAGCTCGGGCGGGGCCTATAATTCACCCCTCCACTTT. Its translation is CASSSGGAYNSPLHF.

The chain combines TRBV19 with TRBJ1-2; 7 positions match TRBD1. Trimming took 5 bases from V and 5 from J; bases not matched to a gene: 8. The length of the CDR3 is 14 residues. CDR1 and CDR2 (germline): LNHDA, SQIVND (reference sequence). CDR3 nucleotides: TGTGCCAGTAGTGCCCGGGACAGTGGGTATGGCTACACCTTC. Translating it yields CASSARDSGYGYTF.

This clonotype was counted only a few times. The genes are TRBV6-5 and TRBJ1-2; 9 nucleotides match TRBD1. The J segment lost 7 bases and the V segment lost 6 bases, leaving 3 bases of the junction unmatched. This CDR3 has 12 amino acids. In germline, CDR1 is MNHEY, CDR2 SVGAGI. Here the CDR3 DNA reads TGTGCCAGCAGCCGACAGGGGGGTGGCTACACCTTC. Translated: CASSRQGGGYTF.

The chain is built from TRBV20-1 and TRBJ2-7; 9 positions agree with TRBD2. Germline-derived CDR1 and CDR2 are DFQATT and SNEGSKA (reference sequence). This CDR3 spans 15 amino acids. The junction had 12 bases not matched to a gene; V was cut back by 2 bases and J by 7 bases. The CDR3 loop is CSARSGLAGFLEQYF. The CDR3 DNA reads TGCAGTGCTAGATCCGGCCTAGCGGGGTTTTTAGAGCAGTACTTC.

This clonotype has only a few counts. V and J are TRBV2 and TRBJ2-7, with D perhaps TRBD2 (6 bases). Trimming left V 9 bases short and J 4 bases short, with 16 bases between. The length of the CDR3 is 13 residues. Germline V gene data show CDR1 as SNHLY and CDR2 as FYNNEI. Here the CDR3 reads CASSPLSGYEQYF. CDR3 bases: TGTGCCAGTAGTCCTCTCAGCGGGTACGAGCAGTACTTC.

The CDR3 DNA sequence: TGCAGTGCTAAGTCAGGGGAATATGGCTACACCTTC. It encodes CSAKSGEYGYTF. V is TRBV20-1 and J is TRBJ1-2; tentatively, D is TRBD1 (6 bases). The ends were cut back, 4 bases at V and 5 bases at J, with 11 bases in the middle. Germline assignment: CDR1 DFQATT and CDR2 SNEGSKA (reference sequence). CDR3 length: 12 amino acids.

This clonotype was seen only a few times. V and J are TRBV12-3 or TRBV12-4 and TRBJ2-6; 9 bases agree with TRBD1. Trimming removed 10 bases from V and 0 bases from J; junction bases left unmatched: 4. This CDR3 is 15 amino acids long. The CDR3 region has the DNA TGTGCCATACGGACAGGGGACTCTGGGGCCAACGTCCTGACTTTC. This gives the protein CAIRTGDSGANVLTF.

As DNA, the CDR3 is TGCAGTGCCACCCAGTCCTACGAGCAGTACTTC. Amino acids: CSATQSYEQYF. The genes are TRBV20-1 and TRBJ2-7; D gene ambiguous. Trimming left V 6 bases short and J 1 base short, with 7 bases between. The germline V gene encodes CDR1 DFQATT and CDR2 SNEGSKA (reference sequence). The CDR3 length is 11 residues.